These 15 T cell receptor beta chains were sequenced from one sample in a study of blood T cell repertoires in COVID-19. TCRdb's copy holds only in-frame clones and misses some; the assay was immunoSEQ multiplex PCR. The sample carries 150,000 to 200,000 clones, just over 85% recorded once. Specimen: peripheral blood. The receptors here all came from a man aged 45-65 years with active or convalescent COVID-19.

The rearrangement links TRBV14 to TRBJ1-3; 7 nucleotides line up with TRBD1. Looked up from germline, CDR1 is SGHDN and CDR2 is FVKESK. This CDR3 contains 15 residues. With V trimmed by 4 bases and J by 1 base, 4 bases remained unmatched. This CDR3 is CASSLTTGSGNTIYF. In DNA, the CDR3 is TGTGCCAGCAGCCTAACGACAGGGTCTGGAAACACCATATATTTT.

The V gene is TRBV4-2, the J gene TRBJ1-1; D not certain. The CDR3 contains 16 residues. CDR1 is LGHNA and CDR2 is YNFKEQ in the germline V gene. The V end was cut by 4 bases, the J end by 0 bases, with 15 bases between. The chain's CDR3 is CASSPSRTLMNTEAFF. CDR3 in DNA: TGTGCCAGCAGCCCCTCTAGGACTCTGATGAACACTGAAGCTTTCTTT.

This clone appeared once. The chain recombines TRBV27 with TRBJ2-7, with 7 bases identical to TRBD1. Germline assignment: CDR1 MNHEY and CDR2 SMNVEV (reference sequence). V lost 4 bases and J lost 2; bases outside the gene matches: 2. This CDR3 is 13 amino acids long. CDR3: CASSSQGAYEQYF. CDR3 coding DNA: TGTGCCAGCAGTTCTCAGGGGGCCTACGAGCAGTACTTC.

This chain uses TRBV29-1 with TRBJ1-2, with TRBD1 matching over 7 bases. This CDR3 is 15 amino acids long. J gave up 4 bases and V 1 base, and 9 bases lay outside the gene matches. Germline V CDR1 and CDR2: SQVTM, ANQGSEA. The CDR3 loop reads CSVEVWDSLTYGYTF. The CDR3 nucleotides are TGCAGCGTTGAAGTGTGGGACAGCCTCACCTATGGCTACACCTTC.

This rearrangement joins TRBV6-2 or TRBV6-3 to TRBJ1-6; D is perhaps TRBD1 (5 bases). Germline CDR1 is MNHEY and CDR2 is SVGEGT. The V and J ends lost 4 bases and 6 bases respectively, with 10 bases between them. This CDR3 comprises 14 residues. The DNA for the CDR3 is TGTGCCAGCAGTTTCCGCAGGGTTAATTCACCCCTCCACTTT. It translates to CASSFRRVNSPLHF.

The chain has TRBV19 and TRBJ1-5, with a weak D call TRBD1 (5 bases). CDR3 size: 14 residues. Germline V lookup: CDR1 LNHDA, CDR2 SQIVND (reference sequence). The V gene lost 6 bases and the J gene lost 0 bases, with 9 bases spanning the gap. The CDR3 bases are TGTGCCAGTAGCGGGACTTATAGCAATCAGCCCCAGCATTTT. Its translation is CASSGTYSNQPQHF.

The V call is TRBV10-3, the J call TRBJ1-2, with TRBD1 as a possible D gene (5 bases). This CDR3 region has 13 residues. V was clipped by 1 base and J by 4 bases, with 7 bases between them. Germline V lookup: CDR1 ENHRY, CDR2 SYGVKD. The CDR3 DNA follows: TGTGCCATCAGTGAGTGGGGCAGCTATGGCTACACCTTC. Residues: CAISEWGSYGYTF.

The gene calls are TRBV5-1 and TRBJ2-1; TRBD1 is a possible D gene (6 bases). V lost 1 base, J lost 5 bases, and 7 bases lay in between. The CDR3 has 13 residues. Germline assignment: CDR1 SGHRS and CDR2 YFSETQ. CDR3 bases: TGCGCCAGCAGCTTGCAGGGGAACAATGAGCAGTTCTTC. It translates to CASSLQGNNEQFF. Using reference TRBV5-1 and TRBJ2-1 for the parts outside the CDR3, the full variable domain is KAGVTQTPRYLIKTRGQQVTLSCSPISGHRSVSWYQQTPGQGLQFLFEYFSETQRNKGNFPGRFSGRQFSNSRSEMNVSTLELGDSALYLCASSLQGNNEQFFGPGTRLTVL.

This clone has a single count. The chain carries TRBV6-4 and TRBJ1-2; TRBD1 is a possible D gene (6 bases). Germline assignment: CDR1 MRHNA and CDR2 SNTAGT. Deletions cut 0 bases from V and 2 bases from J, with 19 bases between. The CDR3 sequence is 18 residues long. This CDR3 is CASSDSRTDYDLNYGYTF. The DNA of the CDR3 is TGTGCCAGCAGTGACTCTAGGACAGATTACGATTTAAACTATGGCTACACCTTC.

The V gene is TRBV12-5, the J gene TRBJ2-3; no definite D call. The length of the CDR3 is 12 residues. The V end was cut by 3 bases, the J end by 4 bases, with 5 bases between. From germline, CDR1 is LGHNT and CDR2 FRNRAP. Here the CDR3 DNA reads TGTGCTAGTGGTTTCACACCAGATACGCAGTATTTT. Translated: CASGFTPDTQYF.

Here the CDR3 reads CASSDRGEIQPQHF. The DNA for the CDR3 is TGTGCCAGCAGTGATCGGGGGGAGATTCAGCCCCAGCATTTT. The J gene is TRBJ1-5, the V gene TRBV6-1; TRBD1 is a possible D gene (5 bases). CDR3 length: 14 residues. Germline V gene lookup returns CDR1 MNHNS and CDR2 SASEGT. V was shortened by 3 bases and J by 6 bases, with 12 bases between the two germline ends.

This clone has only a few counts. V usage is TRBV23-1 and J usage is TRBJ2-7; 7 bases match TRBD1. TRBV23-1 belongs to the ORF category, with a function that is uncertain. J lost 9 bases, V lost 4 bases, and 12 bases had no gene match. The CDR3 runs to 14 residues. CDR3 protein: CASSPPLSGGVQYF. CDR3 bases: TGCGCCAGCAGTCCCCCTTTGTCAGGGGGTGTGCAGTACTTC.

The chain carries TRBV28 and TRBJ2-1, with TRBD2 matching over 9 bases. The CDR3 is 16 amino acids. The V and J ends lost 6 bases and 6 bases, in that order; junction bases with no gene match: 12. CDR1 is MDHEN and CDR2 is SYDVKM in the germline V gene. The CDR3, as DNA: TGTGCCAGCAGAGAAAACTCAGGACTAGCGAGCAATGAGCAGTTCTTC. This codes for CASRENSGLASNEQFF.

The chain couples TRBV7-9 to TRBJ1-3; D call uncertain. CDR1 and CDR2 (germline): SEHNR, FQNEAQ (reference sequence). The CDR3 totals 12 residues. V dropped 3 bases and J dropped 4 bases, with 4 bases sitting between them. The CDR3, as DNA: TGTGCCAGCAGCTTTGTAGGAAACACCATATATTTT. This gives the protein CASSFVGNTIYF.

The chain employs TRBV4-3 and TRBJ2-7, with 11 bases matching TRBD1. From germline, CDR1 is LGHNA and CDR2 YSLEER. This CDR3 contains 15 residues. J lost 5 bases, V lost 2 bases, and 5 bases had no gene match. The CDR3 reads CASSQQGQGVNEQYF. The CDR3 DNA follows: TGCGCCAGCAGCCAACAGGGACAGGGGGTCAACGAGCAGTACTTC.